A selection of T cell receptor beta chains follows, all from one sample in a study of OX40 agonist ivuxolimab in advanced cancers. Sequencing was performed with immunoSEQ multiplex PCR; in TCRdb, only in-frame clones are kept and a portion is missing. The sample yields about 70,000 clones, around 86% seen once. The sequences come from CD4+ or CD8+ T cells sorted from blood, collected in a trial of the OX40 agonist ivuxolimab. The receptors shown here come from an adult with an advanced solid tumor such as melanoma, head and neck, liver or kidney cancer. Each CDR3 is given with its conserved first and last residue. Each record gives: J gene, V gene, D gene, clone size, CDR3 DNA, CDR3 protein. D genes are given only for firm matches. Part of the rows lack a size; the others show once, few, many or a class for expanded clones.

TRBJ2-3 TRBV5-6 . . TGTGCCAGCAGCCCCTCTGGGGGGGGCCATGTAGATACGCAGTATTTT CASSPSGGGHVDTQYF
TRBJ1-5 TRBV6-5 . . TGTGCCAGCAGTTATCGGGGCAATCAGCCCCAGCATTTT CASSYRGNQPQHF
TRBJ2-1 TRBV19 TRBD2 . TGTGCCAGTAGTATACAGGGAGGGTACAATGAGCAGTTCTTC CASSIQGGYNEQFF
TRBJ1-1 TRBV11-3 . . TGTGCCAGCAGCTCGGGGGGTTCGAACACTGAAGCTTTCTTT CASSSGGSNTEAFF
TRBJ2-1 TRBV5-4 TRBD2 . TGTGCCAGCAGCTCGGGACTAGCGGGAGCGGATGTGGATGAGCAGTTCTTC CASSSGLAGADVDEQFF
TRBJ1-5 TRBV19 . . TGTGCCAGTAGACACCCACAGGTACTCAATCAGCCCCAGCATTTT CASRHPQVLNQPQHF
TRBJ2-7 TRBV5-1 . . TGTGCCAGCAGCCCGGGGACTTCCCTCTCCTACGAGCAGTACTTC CASSPGTSLSYEQYF
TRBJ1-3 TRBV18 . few TGTGCCAGCTCACCAGCCCTCGGGACGGCACCTGGAAACACCATATATTTT CASSPALGTAPGNTIYF
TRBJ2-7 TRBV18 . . TGTGCCAGCTCACCGCTCGGGTACGAGCAGTACTTC CASSPLGYEQYF
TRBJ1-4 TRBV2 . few TGTGCCAGCAGTGGTGAAAAACTGTTTTTT CASSGEKLFF
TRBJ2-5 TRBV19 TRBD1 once TGTGCCAGTAGTATGGACAGGGGCAAAGAGACCCAGTACTTC CASSMDRGKETQYF
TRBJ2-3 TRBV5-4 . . TGTGCCAGCAGCCCCCCCAGAACAGATACGCAGTATTTT CASSPPRTDTQYF
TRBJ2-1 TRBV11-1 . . TGTGCCAGCAACTCCCGATCTAGTTACAATGAGCAGTTCTTC CASNSRSSYNEQFF
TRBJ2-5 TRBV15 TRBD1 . TGTGCCACCAGCAGTTTGACAGGGTACCAAGAGACCCAGTACTTC CATSSLTGYQETQYF
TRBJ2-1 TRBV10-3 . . TGTGCCATCAGTGGGATTCCGGGACTGGAGAATGAGCAGTTCTTC CAISGIPGLENEQFF
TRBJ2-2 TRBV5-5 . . TGTGCCAGCAGCGAGCAGCCGACAGTCGCTAACACCGGGGAGCTGTTTTTT CASSEQPTVANTGELFF
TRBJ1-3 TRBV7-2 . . TGTGCCAGCAGCTTAGTCGGGGGAACCGATTCTGGAAACACCATATATTTT CASSLVGGTDSGNTIYF
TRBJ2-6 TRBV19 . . TGTGCCAGTAGTATCGGCCGGCGGCTCTCTGGGGCCAACGTCCTGACTTTC CASSIGRRLSGANVLTF
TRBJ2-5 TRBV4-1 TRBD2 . TGCGCCAGCAGCCAAGATCGACTAGCGGGGGGGGCCCAAGAGACCCAGTACTTC CASSQDRLAGGAQETQYF
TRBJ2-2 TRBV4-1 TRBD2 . TGCGCCAGCAGCCCTAGCGGGGGGGCGGACACCGGGGAGCTGTTTTTT CASSPSGGADTGELFF
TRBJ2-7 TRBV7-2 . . TGTGCCAGCACAGCTTTTACAGGGAACTACGAGCAGTACTTC CASTAFTGNYEQYF
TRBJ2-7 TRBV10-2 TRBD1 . TGCGCCAGCAGTGCGGCATCTTGGGACAGGGGCTACGAGCAGTACTTC CASSAASWDRGYEQYF
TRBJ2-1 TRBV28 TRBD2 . TGTGCCAGCAGCGATCCTAGCGGGAGGTTTAATGAGCAGTTCTTC CASSDPSGRFNEQFF
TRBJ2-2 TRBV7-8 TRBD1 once TGTGCCAGCAGCTGGGACAGCTCAACCGGGGAGCTGTTTTTT CASSWDSSTGELFF
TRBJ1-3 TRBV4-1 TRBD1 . TGCGCCAGCAGCCGCCTCGTCGGGACAGGGGAGGCTGGCTCCACCATATATTTT CASSRLVGTGEAGSTIYF
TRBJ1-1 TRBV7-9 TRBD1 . TGTGCCAGCAGCTCCCCTACAGGGGGCATAGGCACTGAAGCTTTCTTT CASSSPTGGIGTEAFF
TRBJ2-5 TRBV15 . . TGTGCCACCAGCCTCCAGGGAGCTAGCGCACAAGAGACCCAGTACTTC CATSLQGASAQETQYF
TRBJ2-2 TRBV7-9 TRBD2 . TGTGCCAGCAGCTTAAGGACTAGCGGGGGTAGCACCGGGGAGCTGTTTTTT CASSLRTSGGSTGELFF
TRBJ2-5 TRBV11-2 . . TGTGCCAGCAGCTTAGTTTTAGGGCCTCAAGAGACCCAGTACTTC CASSLVLGPQETQYF
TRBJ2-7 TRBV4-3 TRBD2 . TGCGCCAGCAGCCCTATGGCGGGCGGGAGGGCCGCCGAGCAGTACTTC CASSPMAGGRAAEQYF
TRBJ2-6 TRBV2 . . TGTGCCAGCAGTCGACAGGCCGCTGGGGCCAACGTCCTGACTTTC CASSRQAAGANVLTF
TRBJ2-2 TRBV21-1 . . TGTGCCAGCAGCAAGACTTCCGACACCGGGGAGCTGTTTTTT CASSKTSDTGELFF
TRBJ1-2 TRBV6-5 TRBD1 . TGTGCCAGCAGACCTCGACAGGGGGCTGGCTACACCTTC CASRPRQGAGYTF
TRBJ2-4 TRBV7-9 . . TGTGCCAGCAGCCCCGCGGGGCTAGCCAAAAACATTCAGTACTTC CASSPAGLAKNIQYF
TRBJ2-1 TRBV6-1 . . TGTGCCAGCAGTTCGATCATGGAGCAGTTCTTC CASSSIMEQFF
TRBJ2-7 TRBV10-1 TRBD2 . TGCGCCAGCAGTGAGGGACTAGCGGGAGCCCCCTACGAGCAGTACTTC CASSEGLAGAPYEQYF
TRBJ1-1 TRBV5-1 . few TGCGCCAGCAGCTTTATGTTGAACACTGAAGCTTTCTTT CASSFMLNTEAFF
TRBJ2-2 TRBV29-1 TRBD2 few TGCAGCGTACGACTAGCGGGGGCCGGGGAGCTGTTTTTT CSVRLAGAGELFF
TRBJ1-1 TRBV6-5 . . TGTGCCACCGAGCGAGGGGGGGGGAACACTGAAGCTTTCTTT CATERGGGNTEAFF
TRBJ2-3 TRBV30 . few TGTGCCTGGAGTGTCGGCGGGCGGAGGCCAGATACGCAGTATTTT CAWSVGGRRPDTQYF
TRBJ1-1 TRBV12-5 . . TGTGCTAGTGGTTTGGGGGGACTGGGGATTGGGGCAGGCGTGAACACTGAAGCTTTCTTT CASGLGGLGIGAGVNTEAFF
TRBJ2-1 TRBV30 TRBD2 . TGTGCCTGGGGGGGGGAGGCTCCGCAGTTCTTC CAWGGEAPQFF
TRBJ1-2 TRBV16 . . TGTGCCAGCAGCCCGACACACTATGGCTACACCTTC CASSPTHYGYTF
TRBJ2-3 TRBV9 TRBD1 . TGTGCCAGCAGCGTAGGTAGTTCGACAGGGGTTCCAGATACGCAGTATTTT CASSVGSSTGVPDTQYF
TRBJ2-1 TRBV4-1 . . TGCGCCAGCAGCCAAGGCCCGCAGGGACTCACCTACAATGAGCAGTTCTTC CASSQGPQGLTYNEQFF
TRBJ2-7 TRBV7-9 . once TGTGCCAGCAGCTTCGGGGGAGTTGGCTACGAGCAGTACTTC CASSFGGVGYEQYF
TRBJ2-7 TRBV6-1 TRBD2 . TGTGCCAGCAGAACTAGCGGGAGCTACGAGCAGTACTTC CASRTSGSYEQYF
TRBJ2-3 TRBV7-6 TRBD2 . TGTGCCAGCGGCCCGGGGGGGACGCGGGGTACGCAGTATTTT CASGPGGTRGTQYF
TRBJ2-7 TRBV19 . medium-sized TGTGCCAGTAGTATAGTTCACCAGGACTACGAGCAGTACTTC CASSIVHQDYEQYF
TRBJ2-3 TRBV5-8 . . TGTGCCAGCAGCCCTGGTAATGGCGGGGGCACAGATACGCAGTATTTT CASSPGNGGGTDTQYF
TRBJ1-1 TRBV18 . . TGTGCCAGCTCACCACAGGGGACCGACACTGAAGCTTTCTTT CASSPQGTDTEAFF
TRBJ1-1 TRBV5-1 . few TGCGCCAGCAGCTTGGCAGGGGAGGACGGGGACACTGAAGCTTTCTTT CASSLAGEDGDTEAFF
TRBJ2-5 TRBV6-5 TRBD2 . TGTGCCAGCAAGAGCGTAGCGGGAGTGGGTGAGACCCAGTACTTC CASKSVAGVGETQYF
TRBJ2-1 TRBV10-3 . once TGTGCCATCAGTCCAGCCCGGAGCTCCTACAATGAGCAGTTCTTC CAISPARSSYNEQFF
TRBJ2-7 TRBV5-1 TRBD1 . TGCGCCAGCAGCTTGGCAGGACAGGGGGTCTCCTACGAGCAGTACTTC CASSLAGQGVSYEQYF